This T cell receptor (beta chain) was sequenced in a study of CD8+ T cells in alopecia areata. The authors extracted RNA and reverse transcribed it into cDNA as the sequencing template. Libraries were prepared by immunoSEQ multiplex PCR; TCRdb keeps only in-frame clonotypes and omits some of them. The sample consists of around 190,000 clones, roughly 56% of them appearing once. Study-wide points: Scalp repertoires also include resident alphabeta T cells from normal skin.

Per the germline V gene, CDR1 is MGHRA and CDR2 is YSYEKL. The CDR3 contains 15 residues. Unmatched junction bases numbered 5, after V lost 4 bases and J lost 2 bases. In regard to this clone: Antigen unknown.

Sample: CD8+ T cells sorted from blood. The J gene is TRBJ2-5, the V gene TRBV4-1, with 9 bases lining up with TRBD2. This TCR was sampled from a human donor in good health. The CDR3 reads CASSPAGGGQETQYF. The CDR3 nucleotides are TGCGCCAGCAGCCCCGCGGGGGGGGGACAAGAGACCCAGTACTTC.